The 11 T cell receptor beta chains below all came from one sample that was sequenced in a study of T cells in localized non-small cell lung cancer. Profiled with immunoSEQ multiplex PCR; TCRdb holds only in-frame clones, not every one. There are 35,000 to 50,000 clones in the sample; 75% to 95% occur only once, and 8% to 11% lies in the top ten. Material: PBMCs, obtained before any cancer treatment. Source of these receptors: a woman between 40 and 69 years old with stage II lung adenocarcinoma.

This clone has only one observation. The chain combines TRBV4-2 with TRBJ2-1; D unclear. The CDR3 runs to 19 residues. Germline assignment: CDR1 LGHNA and CDR2 YNFKEQ. Trimming removed 2 bases at V and 4 bases at J, with 24 bases between. In DNA, the CDR3 is TGTGCCAGCAGCCAAAGGCCCTTACTTTCAGCACAGATTTACAATGAGCAGTTCTTC. Translating it yields CASSQRPLLSAQIYNEQFF.

The sample holds one count of this clone. The rearrangement joins TRBV6-1 to TRBJ1-2, with 7 bases identical to TRBD1. Germline V gives CDR1 MNHNS, CDR2 SASEGT. Trimming at V came to 6 bases and at J to 2 bases, leaving 6 bases not matched to a gene. The CDR3 extends over 14 amino acids. The CDR3 nucleotides are TGTGCCAGCAGCGCACAGGGGATGAACTATGGCTACACCTTC. This encodes CASSAQGMNYGYTF.

This rearrangement joins TRBV5-4 to TRBJ2-2; D is perhaps TRBD1 (6 bases). There are 15 residues in the CDR3. The V and J ends lost 2 bases and 6 bases respectively, with 14 bases between them. Germline V gives CDR1 SGHNT, CDR2 YYREEE (reference sequence). The CDR3 DNA reads TGTGCCAGCAGCTTTTCAGGGGCCTTGGCCGGGGAGCTGTTTTTT. Protein: CASSFSGALAGELFF.

This chain uses TRBV2 with TRBJ1-5; perhaps TRBD1 as D (6 bases). This CDR3 comprises 14 residues. Germline V lookup: CDR1 SNHLY, CDR2 FYNNEI. Trimming took 2 bases from V and 6 from J, leaving 11 bases between them. In DNA form, the CDR3 reads TGTGCCAGCAGTGAAATACAGGGCGGTCAGCCCCAGCATTTT. Protein product: CASSEIQGGQPQHF. Using reference TRBV2 and TRBJ1-5 for the parts outside the CDR3, the full variable domain is EPEVTQTPSHQVTQMGQEVILRCVPISNHLYFYWYRQILGQKVEFLVSFYNNEISEKSEIFDDQFSVERPDGSNFTLKIRSTKLEDSAMYFCASSEIQGGQPQHFGDGTRLSIL.

This clone was picked up a small number of times. The genes are TRBV11-1 and TRBJ1-2, with D possibly TRBD1 on 5 matching bases. The CDR3 consists of 12 residues. V gave up 5 bases and J gave up 4 bases, with 8 bases separating them. Germline values: CDR1 SGHAT, CDR2 FQDESV (reference sequence). Here the CDR3 DNA reads TGTGCCAGCAGCGCAGACAGCTATGGCTACACCTTC. Protein sequence: CASSADSYGYTF.

This clone was recorded a few times. The V and J genes are TRBV2 and TRBJ1-2; 7 bases agree with TRBD1. Germline-derived CDR1 and CDR2 are SNHLY and FYNNEI. CDR3 length: 15 residues. Unmatched junction bases numbered 5, after V lost 3 bases and J lost 1 base. The CDR3 nucleotides read TGTGCCAGCAGTGAGACGACAGGGATTAACTATGGCTACACCTTC. It codes for CASSETTGINYGYTF.

The CDR3 DNA reads as TGTGCCAGCAGCTCACCATCCACAGGGCTCTATGGCTACACCTTC. Protein product: CASSSPSTGLYGYTF. The V and J genes are TRBV5-6 and TRBJ1-2; maybe TRBD1 (6 bases). The CDR3 sequence is 15 residues long. CDR1 and CDR2 (germline): SGHDT, YYEEEE. Deletions cut 3 bases from V and 4 bases from J, with 16 bases between. The full variable domain, in which reference TRBV5-6 and TRBJ1-2 provide the parts outside the CDR3, is DAGVTQSPTHLIKTRGQQVTLRCSPKSGHDTVSWYQQALGQGPQFIFQYYEEEERQRGNFPDRFSGHQFPNYSSELNVNALLLGDSALYLCASSSPSTGLYGYTFGSGTRLTVV.

V usage is TRBV6-5 and J usage is TRBJ2-1; 8 bases map to TRBD2. The CDR3 spans 14 residues. Germline CDR1 reads MNHEY; CDR2 reads SVGAGI. After removal of 0 bases from V and 8 bases from J, the junction contained 3 bases not matched to a gene. CDR3 sequence: CASSYSRGGDEQFF. The CDR3 DNA reads as TGTGCCAGCAGTTACTCTCGGGGGGGGGATGAGCAGTTCTTC.

The chain couples TRBV29-1 to TRBJ1-2, with D maybe TRBD1 (6 bases). V was clipped by 5 bases and J by 2 bases, with 12 bases between them. This CDR3 comprises 13 residues. The germline V gene has CDR1 SQVTM and CDR2 ANQGSEA. The CDR3 sequence is CSVLVTGNYGYTF. In DNA, the CDR3 is TGCAGCGTTCTAGTAACAGGGAACTATGGCTACACCTTC.

CDR3 nucleotide sequence: TGTGCCAGTACGACAGGGTTCGCTGAAGCTTTCTTT. Amino acid sequence: CASTTGFAEAFF. This chain connects TRBV19 to TRBJ1-1; TRBD1 matches 7 bases. Germline V lookup: CDR1 LNHDA, CDR2 SQIVND (reference sequence). The V and J ends lost 7 bases and 6 bases, in that order; junction bases with no gene match: 5. The CDR3 has 12 residues.

This clone has more than one count but fewer than ten. The chain employs TRBV14 and TRBJ1-2; the D is unclear. The germline gives CDR1 SGHDN, CDR2 FVKESK. V was shortened by 4 bases and J by 1 base, with 7 bases between the two germline ends. This CDR3 has 13 amino acids. The CDR3 loop is CASSPEHNYGYTF. CDR3 coding DNA: TGTGCCAGCAGCCCCGAGCATAACTATGGCTACACCTTC.